Sequencing of this T cell receptor beta chain was carried out in a study of cytomegalovirus exposure and HLA in healthy donors. Whole-study results and caveats: Cytomegalovirus association was listed for around 180 TCR beta chains.

The donors were in the approximately 110-subject validation cohort; that cohort was separate from the roughly 700-subject first cohort. Profiled with immunoSEQ multiplex PCR; TCRdb holds only in-frame clones, not every one. The sample has some 250,000 clones, around 90% seen once. Remarks on this clone: Its matching antigen is unknown.

The sequence derives from a woman aged 18-29 years in good health and CMV-seronegative. The sequenced sample consisted of PBMCs.

CDR3: CASIPTAGSFTEAFF. CDR3 nucleotide sequence: TGTGCCAGCATCCCGACGGCCGGGAGTTTCACTGAAGCTTTCTTT. V is TRBV7-9 and J is TRBJ1-1, with D unresolved. Trimming pared 7 bases from V and 4 bases from J, leaving 19 bases between. This CDR3 has 15 residues. Germline loops: CDR1 SEHNR, CDR2 FQNEAQ (reference sequence). The entire variable domain, with the rest obtained from reference TRBV7-9 and TRBJ1-1, is as follows: DTGVSQNPRHKITKRGQNVTFRCDPISEHNRLYWYRQTLGQGPEFLTYFQNEAQLEKSRLLSDRFSAERPKGSFSTLEIQRTEQGDSAMYLCASIPTAGSFTEAFFGQGTRLTVV.